Listed below are T cell receptor beta chains from one sample, sequenced in a study of T-cell reconstitution after alpha-beta-depleted transplantation in children. In TCRdb, the PCR reads were re-called with MiXCR into one record per CDR3 protein. Among hundreds of thousands of distinct CDR3 sequences listed, roughly 23% were seen once. The sample in question was PBMCs, mostly from graft donor cells, obtained 360 days after TCRalphabeta/CD19-depleted stem cell transplant. All receptors derive from a boy younger than two who had a stem cell transplant for acute myeloid leukemia, so the T cells may come from the graft donor. CDR3s include the opening cysteine and the closing phenylalanine or tryptophan. The order of the fields is V gene, D gene, clone size, J gene, CDR3 protein, CDR3 DNA. D genes are given only for firm matches. Not all rows give a size; the values are once, few, many and, for expanded clones, a class.

TRBV5-4	NA	few	TRBJ2-7	CASSTRPVPYEQYF	TGTGCCAGCAGCACAAGACCGGTCCCCTACGAGCAGTACTTC
TRBV10-2	NA	few	TRBJ2-6	CASSEFPSGANVLTF	TGCGCCAGCAGTGAGTTCCCCTCTGGGGCCAACGTCCTGACTTTC
TRBV24-1	TRBD1	few	TRBJ2-1	CATSDTTGKSTYNEQFF	TGTGCCACCAGTGACACGACAGGGAAAAGCACCTACAATGAGCAGTTCTTC
TRBV6-1	NA	few	TRBJ1-5	CASSARGSNQPQHF	TGTGCCAGCAGTGCCCGGGGGAGCAATCAGCCCCAGCATTTT
TRBV7-9	NA	NA	TRBJ2-7	CASSRGLGSYSYEQYF	TGTGCCAGCAGCCGAGGTCTAGGCTCGTACTCCTACGAGCAGTACTTC
TRBV20-1	NA	many	TRBJ1-1	CSAGTANTEAFF	TGCAGTGCTGGGACGGCGAACACTGAAGCTTTCTTT
TRBV6-1	NA	NA	TRBJ2-3	CASSLHRGTTDTQYF	TGTGCCAGCAGTCTTCACCGGGGCACCACAGATACGCAGTATTTT
TRBV20-1	TRBD2	NA	TRBJ2-3	CSARDRRGGLDTQYF	TGCAGTGCTAGAGATAGACGGGGGGGCCTAGATACGCAGTATTTT
TRBV20-1	TRBD2	NA	TRBJ2-7	CSARTSAAYEQYF	TGCAGTGCTAGAACTAGCGCGGCCTACGAGCAGTACTTC
TRBV20-1	TRBD1	NA	TRBJ2-1	CSARDPGQGGNEQFF	TGCAGTGCTAGAGATCCGGGACAGGGGGGAAATGAGCAGTTCTTC
TRBV30	NA	NA	TRBJ2-3	CAWSRGEDTQYF	TGTGCCTGGAGTCGAGGTGAAGATACGCAGTATTTT
TRBV12-3/TRBV12-4	NA	many	TRBJ1-3	CASSSLRGTGNTIYF	TGTGCCAGCAGTTCCCTGAGGGGAACTGGAAACACCATATATTTT
TRBV7-8	NA	NA	TRBJ2-1	CASSPGGRGEQFF	TGTGCCAGCAGCCCCGGGGGGCGGGGTGAGCAGTTCTTC
TRBV4-3	NA	NA	TRBJ2-3	CASSQAQGRNTDTQYF	TGCGCCAGCAGCCAAGCGCAAGGACGGAACACAGATACGCAGTATTTT
TRBV7-3	NA	NA	TRBJ2-7	CASSFAADSYEQYF	TGTGCCAGCAGCTTTGCAGCAGACTCCTACGAGCAGTACTTC
TRBV20-1	NA	few	TRBJ2-1	CSARDVAGESSYNEQFF	TGCAGTGCTAGAGACGTTGCAGGCGAGAGCTCCTACAATGAGCAGTTCTTC
TRBV6-5	NA	many	TRBJ2-1	CASSYFGAGNEQFF	TGTGCCAGCAGTTACTTCGGGGCCGGGAATGAGCAGTTCTTC
TRBV25-1	NA	many	TRBJ2-3	CASSEYPGPSTDTQYF	TGTGCCAGCAGTGAATATCCGGGTCCTAGCACAGATACGCAGTATTTT